This TCR beta chain was identified during a study of T cells in tuberculosis. Across the whole study: T cells were selected with CD1B tetramers loaded with glucose monomycolate. General study points: Classification accuracy was 85% to 90% (AUROC 0.7 to 0.95) with the GMM-specific repertoire.

At study entry, adolescents had tuberculin skin tests and IGRA screening. V shed 2 bases and J 7 bases; nucleotides not matched to a gene: 11. The CDR3 length is 15 residues. Germline CDR1 is LGHNA and CDR2 is YSLEER. Libraries were prepared by immunoSEQ multiplex PCR; TCRdb keeps only in-frame clonotypes and omits some of them. This table has about 30,000 clones, approximately 94% appearing once. A remark on this clone: The antigen is not known.

This clonotype was sampled from a donor aged 10-29 years with latent tuberculosis or without tuberculosis infection. Sequencing used PBMCs. The chain recombines TRBV4-3 with TRBJ2-7, with 7 bases that match TRBD1. CDR3 sequence: CASSQSTGPRGEQYF. The CDR3 DNA reads TGCGCCAGCAGCCAATCGACAGGGCCCCGTGGGGAGCAGTACTTC.